This record concerns one TCR beta chain sequence. These data are taken from a study of blood T cell repertoires in COVID-19. CDR3 length: 16 residues. The germline V gene has CDR1 MNHEY and CDR2 SMNVEV (reference sequence). V gave up 4 bases and J gave up 4 bases; unmatched junction bases: 11. TCRdb's table, derived via immunoSEQ multiplex PCR, lists solely in-frame clones and lacks some. Among roughly 56,000 clones listed, roughly 91% were seen once. This chain uses TRBV27 with TRBJ2-5; 8 nucleotides match TRBD2. Material for sequencing was peripheral blood. The sequence was collected from a man aged 45-60 years with active COVID-19. The CDR3, as DNA: TGTGCCAGCAGTTCTCCTCCGGGGGCGGGGGGAGAGACCCAGTACTTC. Residues: CASSSPPGAGGETQYF.